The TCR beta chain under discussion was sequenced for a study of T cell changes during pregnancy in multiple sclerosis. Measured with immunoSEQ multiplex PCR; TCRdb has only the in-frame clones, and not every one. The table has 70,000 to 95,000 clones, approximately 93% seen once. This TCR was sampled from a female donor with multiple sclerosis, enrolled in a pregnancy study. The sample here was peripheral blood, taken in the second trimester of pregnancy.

The CDR3 coding sequence is TGTGCCAGCAGCTTGGGGACTAGCGGAACCTACGAGCAGTACTTC. Protein sequence: CASSLGTSGTYEQYF. The rearrangement uses TRBV5-4 and TRBJ2-7; 10 bases are a match to TRBD2. Per the germline V gene, CDR1 is SGHNT and CDR2 is YYREEE (reference sequence). This CDR3 has 15 amino acids. V lost 0 bases, J lost 2 bases, and 2 bases stayed unmatched.